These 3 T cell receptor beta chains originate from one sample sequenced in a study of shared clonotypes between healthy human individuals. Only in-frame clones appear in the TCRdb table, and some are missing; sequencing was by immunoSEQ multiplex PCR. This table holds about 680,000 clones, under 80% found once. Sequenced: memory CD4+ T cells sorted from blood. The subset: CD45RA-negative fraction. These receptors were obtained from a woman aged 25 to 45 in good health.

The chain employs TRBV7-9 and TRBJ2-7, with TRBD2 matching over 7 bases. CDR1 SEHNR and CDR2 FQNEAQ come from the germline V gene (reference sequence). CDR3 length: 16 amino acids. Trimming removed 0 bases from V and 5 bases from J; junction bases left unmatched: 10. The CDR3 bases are TGTGCCAGCAGCTTAGCCGGCAATTCGGGAGGCCACGAGCAGTACTTC. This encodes CASSLAGNSGGHEQYF.

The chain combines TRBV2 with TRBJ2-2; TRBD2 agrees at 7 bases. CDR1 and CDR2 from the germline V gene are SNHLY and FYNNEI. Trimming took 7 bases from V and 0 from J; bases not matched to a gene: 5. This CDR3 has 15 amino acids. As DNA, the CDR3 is TGTGCCAGCAAGGGTGGACTAGCGAACACCGGGGAGCTGTTTTTT. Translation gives CASKGGLANTGELFF. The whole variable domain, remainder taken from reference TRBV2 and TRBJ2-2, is EPEVTQTPSHQVTQMGQEVILRCVPISNHLYFYWYRQILGQKVEFLVSFYNNEISEKSEIFDDQFSVERPDGSNFTLKIRSTKLEDSAMYFCASKGGLANTGELFFGEGSRLTVL.

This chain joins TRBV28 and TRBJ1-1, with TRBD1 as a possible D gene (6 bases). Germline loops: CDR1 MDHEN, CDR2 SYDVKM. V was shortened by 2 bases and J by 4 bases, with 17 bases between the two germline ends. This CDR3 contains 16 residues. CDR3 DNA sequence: TGTGCCAGCAGTTTAAGCCAGGGGAGGCCCGTCACTGAAGCTTTCTTT. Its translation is CASSLSQGRPVTEAFF. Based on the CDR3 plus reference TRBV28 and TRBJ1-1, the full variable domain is DVKVTQSSRYLVKRTGEKVFLECVQDMDHENMFWYRQDPGLGLRLIYFSYDVKMKEKGDIPEGYSVSREKKERFSLILESASTNQTSMYLCASSLSQGRPVTEAFFGQGTRLTVV.